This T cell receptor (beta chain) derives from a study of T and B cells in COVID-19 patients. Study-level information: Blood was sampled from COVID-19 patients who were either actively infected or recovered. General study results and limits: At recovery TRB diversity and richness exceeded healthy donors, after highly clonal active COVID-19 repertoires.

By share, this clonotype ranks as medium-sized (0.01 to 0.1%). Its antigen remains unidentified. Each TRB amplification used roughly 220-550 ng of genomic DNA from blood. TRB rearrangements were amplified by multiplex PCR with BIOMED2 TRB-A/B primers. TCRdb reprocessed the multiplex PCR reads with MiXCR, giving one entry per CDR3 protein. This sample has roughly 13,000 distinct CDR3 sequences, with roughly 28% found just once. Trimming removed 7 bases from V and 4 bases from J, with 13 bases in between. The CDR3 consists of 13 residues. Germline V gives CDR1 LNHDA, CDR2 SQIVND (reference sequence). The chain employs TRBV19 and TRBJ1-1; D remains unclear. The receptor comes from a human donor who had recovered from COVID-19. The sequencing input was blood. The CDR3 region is CASTSAVGTEAFF. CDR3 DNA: TGTGCCAGTACCTCAGCGGTGGGCACTGAAGCTTTCTTT.